The clone carrying this T cell receptor beta chain has a handful of counts. Its antigen remains unknown. This sample is part of a study of shared clonotypes between healthy human individuals. Study overall: For every donor, three CD4 naive, three CD4 memory, two CD8 naive and one CD8 memory plates were used. Overall study results and limits: Memory subsets generally showed lower estimated richness than naive subsets. Depth was large, yet rarefaction showed that sorted-subset sequencing was incomplete. Only a few donors were included, so the genetic and exposure-history diversity represented was limited.

Profiling relied on immunoSEQ multiplex PCR, and the TCRdb table lists in-frame clones only, not all of them. There are 950,000 to 1,200,000 clones in the sample; 70% to 85% occur only once, and about 0.89% lies in the top ten. With V trimmed by 5 bases and J by 1 base, 2 bases remained unmatched. CDR1 is ENHRY and CDR2 is SYGVKD in the germline V gene. CDR3 size: 14 residues. The V and J genes are TRBV10-3 and TRBJ1-5; TRBD1 matches 7 bases. The receptor's source is a man aged 18 to 30 in good health. Some clones in this sample may be carry-over from other donors' samples. The sequenced sample was memory CD4+ T cells from PBMCs. Regarding subset: CD45RA-negative fraction. The CDR3 DNA sequence: TGTGCCATCAGTAGGGACAGAAGCAATCAGCCCCAGCATTTT. It yields the protein CAISRDRSNQPQHF.